This T cell receptor beta chain was documented in a study of CD8 T cells in Susac syndrome (dated by TCRdb to between 2018 and 2021). As for the study more broadly: Repertoire sequencing was used to test whether CD8+ T cell activation and differentiation in Susac syndrome was antigen driven. The clonality of the CD8+ T cell repertoire was compared across some eleven healthy donors, some 14 Susac syndrome patients and around 16 multiple sclerosis patients. What the research found in general, with its limitations: The number of individuals in the TCR sequencing and HLA analysis was recognized as being relatively small.

As regards this clonotype: The antigen this receptor binds is unknown. One base away there is no much larger clone; base qualities are not given.

V loses 4 bases of germline sequence and J loses 5 bases, and the interval between the two ends is 14 bases. CDR1 SGHDN and CDR2 FVKESK were looked up in the germline V gene. From the cysteine up to the phenylalanine, the CDR3 has a length of 15 residues. Only the CDR3 DNA is retained, 45 bases long and in frame from the first base. RNA was extracted using the RNeasy kit, and about 0.5 to 1 microgram was reverse transcribed with random hexamers. TCR beta CDR3 regions were amplified with the immunoSEQ multiplex PCR assay covering 54 Vbeta and 13 Jbeta segments. Bias from PCR amplification was corrected by using a synthetic template baseline for primer optimization and for computational correction. Per the source publication's procedure: Reads were annotated to V, D and J genes according to IMGT and were analyzed with immunoSEQ Analyzer, with only productive sequences retained. Clonality was calculated as one minus the Shannon entropy normalized by log2 of the number of productive unique sequences. For each patient and control, public and private clones were evaluated among the 100 most prevalent clones. Clones were defined as Susac-specific if absent from the healthy and MS cohorts, from under 1,200 published viral clones and from other ImmuneACCESS disease sequences. TCRdb redid the processing of the public reads, applying fastp at Q25 and MiXCR, and retained in-frame beta chains. All rows with the same CDR3 protein become a single entry with the most common DNA and genes. It is TCRdb's table, rather than the study itself, that gives the V and J calls and clone size. This sample holds roughly 80,000 distinct CDR3 sequences; roughly 94% were observed only once. Roughly 0.24% of the sample belongs to the ten largest clones.

High-throughput TCR beta sequencing profiled peripheral blood CD8+ and CD4+ T cells from healthy donors, Susac syndrome patients and multiple sclerosis patients. Healthy donors were included as age- and sex-matched controls. Bulk CD8+ and CD4+ T cells were purified by magnetic negative isolation, while CD8+ TEMRA cells were enriched using FACS. Blood was drawn into EDTA tubes, processed within 24 hours, and PBMCs were isolated by density gradient centrifugation. PBMCs intended for TCR sequencing were frozen in liquid nitrogen and were later thawed in a 37 degrees C water bath. Purity of sorted or isolated CD4+, CD8+ and CD8+ TEMRA cells was at least 90%.

The sequence is built from TRBV14 and TRBJ2-2; a weak D assignment points to TRBD2 (6 bases agree). The clonotype was recovered from a human donor in good health. Sequencing used CD8+ T cells from PBMCs. The CDR3 protein sequence reads: CASSPWGGSTGELFF. The DNA sequence is TGTGCCAGCAGCCCGTGGGGAGGTTCTACCGGGGAGCTGTTTTTT.